This T cell receptor (beta chain) was sequenced during a study of T cells in Graves' hyperthyroidism and ophthalmopathy. On the study more broadly: It was at initial diagnosis, before any treatment, that peripheral blood was collected.

Patients aged 18 to 65 had newly diagnosed hyperthyroidism of under 2 months' duration. The junction had 8 bases not matched to a gene; V was cut back by 4 bases and J by 3 bases. The CDR3 is made up of 15 amino acids. In germline, CDR1 is SNHLY, CDR2 FYNNEI. Amplified TCR beta CDR3 regions came from RNA transcripts. The study used the HTBI primer set for a first-round RT-PCR of the TCR CDR3. TCRdb re-called the multiplex PCR reads through MiXCR, storing one row per CDR3 protein. The table shows approximately 710,000 distinct CDR3 sequences, with about 18% occurring only once. This clonotype was found many times.

The chain employs TRBV2 and TRBJ2-7; the match to TRBD1 covers 8 bases. The clonotype originates from a man aged 45-60 years with Graves' hyperthyroidism. The material sequenced was blood. The CDR3 DNA sequence: TGTGCCAGCAGTGGCATGGACAGGGTGTACTACGAGCAGTACTTC. It codes for CASSGMDRVYYEQYF.